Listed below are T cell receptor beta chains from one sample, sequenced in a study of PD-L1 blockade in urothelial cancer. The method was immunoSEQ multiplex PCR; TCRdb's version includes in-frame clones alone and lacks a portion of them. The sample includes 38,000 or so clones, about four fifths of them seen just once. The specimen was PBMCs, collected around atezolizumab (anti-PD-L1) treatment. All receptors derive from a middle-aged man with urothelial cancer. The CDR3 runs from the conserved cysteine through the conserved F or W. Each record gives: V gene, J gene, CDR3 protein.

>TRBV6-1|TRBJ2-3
CASSESLGATDTQYF
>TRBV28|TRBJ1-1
CASRSGTGGIAFF
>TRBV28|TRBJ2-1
CASSLPGGSYNEQFF
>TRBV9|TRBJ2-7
CASSVTGTSGHEQYF
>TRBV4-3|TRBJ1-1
CASSRTGSNTEAFF
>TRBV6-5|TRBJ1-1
CASTLTEGSYTEAFF
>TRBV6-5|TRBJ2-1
CASNRGRGNEQFF
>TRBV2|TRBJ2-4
CASSVAGGIKLCF
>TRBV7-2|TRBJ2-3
CASTWPSERRGPDTQYF
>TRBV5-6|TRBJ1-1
CASSFATSGGAFF
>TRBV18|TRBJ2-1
CASSPRFLAGGPHNEQFF
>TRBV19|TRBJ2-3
CASSSLGAVDTQYF
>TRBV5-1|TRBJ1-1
CASSLTGGAGTEAFF
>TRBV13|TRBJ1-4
CASRYGTGDEKLFF
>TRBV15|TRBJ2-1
CATSFAGTSDEQFF
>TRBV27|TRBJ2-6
CASAVVGTF
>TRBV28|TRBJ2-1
CASGYRDRGIGEQFF
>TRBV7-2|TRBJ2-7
CASSLSLSGGGYEQYF
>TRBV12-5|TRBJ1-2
CASGRGPDYGYTF
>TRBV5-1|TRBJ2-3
CATSQASTDTQYF
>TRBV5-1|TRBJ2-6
CASSLNSGSGANVLTF
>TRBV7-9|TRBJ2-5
CASSRNRATQETQYF
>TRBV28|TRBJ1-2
CASTKGGVVYGYTF
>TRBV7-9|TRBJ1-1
CASSLALGKKDTEAFF
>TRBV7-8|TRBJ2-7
CASSYRVEQYF
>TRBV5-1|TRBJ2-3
CASILQLARDSADTQYF
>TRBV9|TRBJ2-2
CASSVGGTSGSGELFF
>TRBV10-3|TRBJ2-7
CAISEGLYEQYF
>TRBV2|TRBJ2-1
CASRPGPRVGNSEQFF